This T cell receptor (beta chain) was profiled in a study of beta chain features in type 1 diabetes. Study-level points and caveats: Moderate yet significant TCRB CDR3 shortening was seen in Type 1 diabetes patients in all four CD4+ subsets.

The sequenced template was cDNA made from the entire isolated RNA. Regulatory, naive and central memory T cell samples averaged roughly 4 million reads. Method: immunoSEQ multiplex PCR; TCRdb's copy keeps in-frame clones and lacks some. The repertoire has 300,000 to 400,000 clones, about 12% of them found once; the top ten carry 0.015% to 0.02%. On this clone: The antigen remains unidentified.

This CDR3 has 14 amino acids. Looked up from germline, CDR1 is MNHEY and CDR2 is SVGAGI. V was pared by 7 bases and J by 3 bases, with 6 bases of the junction left unmatched. The sequencing input was naive CD4+ T cells from blood. The rearrangement uses TRBV6-5 and TRBJ2-7, with TRBD2 identical over 10 bases. The receptor's source is a man younger than 35 in good health. Here the CDR3 DNA reads TGTGCCAGCAAGCCTAGCGGGGGAAACTACGAGCAGTACTTC. This translates into CASKPSGGNYEQYF.